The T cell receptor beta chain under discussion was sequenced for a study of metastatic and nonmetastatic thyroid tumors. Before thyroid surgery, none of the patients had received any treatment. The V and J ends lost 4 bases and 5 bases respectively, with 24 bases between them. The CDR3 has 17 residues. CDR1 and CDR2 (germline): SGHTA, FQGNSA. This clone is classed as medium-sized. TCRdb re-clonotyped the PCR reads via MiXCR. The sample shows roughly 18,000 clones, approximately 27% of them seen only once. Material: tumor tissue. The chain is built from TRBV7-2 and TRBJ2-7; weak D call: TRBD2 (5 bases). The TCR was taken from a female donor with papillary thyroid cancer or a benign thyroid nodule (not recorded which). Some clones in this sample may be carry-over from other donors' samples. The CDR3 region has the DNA TGTGCCAGCAGCTCATCGTGGGGTAACCCGGACGGGGACGAGCAGTACTTC. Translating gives CASSSSWGNPDGDEQYF.